Presented here are 21 T cell receptor beta chains from one specimen sequenced in a study of CD8+CD57+ T cells in acquired aplastic anemia. Profiling that covered TCR beta VDJ and CDR3 relied on genomic DNA as its template. TCRdb used MiXCR to reprocess the reads, holding one entry per CDR3 protein. The sample shows 200,000 or so distinct CDR3 sequences, around 65% of them seen only once. The sample taken for sequencing was sorted CD4+, CD8+, or CD8+CD57+ T cells (not recorded which) from PBMCs. These receptor sequences come from a human donor with severe aplastic anemia or a healthy control (not recorded which).

This clonotype was detected only a few times. The chain is built from TRBV25-1 and TRBJ2-7, with TRBD1 matching over 8 bases. Per germline, CDR1 MGHDK and CDR2 SYGVNS. The V gene end was trimmed by 4 bases and the J gene end by 3 bases; junction bases not matched to a gene: 11. CDR3 length: 16 amino acids. CDR3 bases: TGTGCCAGCAGTGTATCCCTGGGACAGGAGATCTACGAGCAGTACTTC. Translated, it gives CASSVSLGQEIYEQYF.

This clonotype was found many times. The chain recombines TRBV5-1 with TRBJ2-2; TRBD2 aligns across 8 bases. The germline CDR1 and CDR2 sequences are SGHRS and YFSETQ. J was trimmed by 1 base and V by 0 bases; bases with no gene match: 8. The CDR3 is made up of 18 amino acids. CDR3 sequence (DNA): TGCGCCAGCAGCTTGGCTGACCCGGGACTAGAGAACACCGGGGAGCTGTTTTTT. Its protein product is CASSLADPGLENTGELFF. Full variable domain (remainder filled in from reference TRBV5-1 and TRBJ2-2): KAGVTQTPRYLIKTRGQQVTLSCSPISGHRSVSWYQQTPGQGLQFLFEYFSETQRNKGNFPGRFSGRQFSNSRSEMNVSTLELGDSALYLCASSLADPGLENTGELFFGEGSRLTVL.

The chain links TRBV29-1 to TRBJ2-7, with D tentatively TRBD1 or TRBD2 (6 bases each). The CDR3 runs 12 residues. The ends were cut back, 8 bases at V and 5 bases at J, with 16 bases in the middle. CDR1 is SQVTM, CDR2 ANQGSEA, per germline. The CDR3 DNA sequence: TGCAGCTTGGAAGGGGGGCTACACGAGCAGTACTTC. Its translation: CSLEGGLHEQYF.

A few counts support this clonotype. The chain is built from TRBV12-3 or TRBV12-4 and TRBJ2-7; no clear D. V lost 10 bases to trimming and J lost 4 bases, with 14 bases between them. The CDR3 totals 12 residues. DNA of the CDR3: TGTGCCATCAAAGGGTCTACGTACGAGCAGTACTTC. Amino acid sequence: CAIKGSTYEQYF.

The V gene is TRBV15, the J gene TRBJ2-3, with TRBD2 identical over 8 bases. Germline values: CDR1 LNHNV, CDR2 YYDKDF (reference sequence). The CDR3 totals 15 residues. The junction had 4 bases not matched to a gene; V was cut back by 0 bases and J by 5 bases. The CDR3 DNA reads as TGTGCCACCAGCAGAGAAGCGGGGGCGAAAGATACGCAGTATTTT. Translation gives CATSREAGAKDTQYF.

Ten or more counts support this clonotype. V gene TRBV27 combines with J gene TRBJ2-7; maybe TRBD1 (6 bases). Germline V gene lookup returns CDR1 MNHEY and CDR2 SMNVEV (reference sequence). There are 14 residues in the CDR3. V was shortened by 7 bases and J by 1 base, with 14 bases between the two germline ends. DNA for the CDR3: TGTGCCAGCAAAGGCAGGGGACATTCCTACGAGCAGTACTTC. Its translation: CASKGRGHSYEQYF.

This clonotype was seen a few times. The V and J genes are TRBV6-4 and TRBJ2-1; 10 nucleotides line up with TRBD2. The V and J ends lost 5 bases and 7 bases, in that order; junction bases with no gene match: 8. The CDR3 has 15 amino acids. The germline gives CDR1 MRHNA, CDR2 SNTAGT. In DNA, the CDR3 is TGTGCCAGCAGTCCCAGCGGGGGGGCATCAAATGAGCAGTTCTTC. This gives the protein CASSPSGGASNEQFF.

This clonotype has only one observation. This chain joins TRBV20-1 and TRBJ1-4; TRBD1 aligns across 8 bases. The CDR3 consists of 12 residues. The trim removed 3 bases at V and 8 bases at J, leaving 2 bases unmatched. Germline V gene sequence: CDR1 DFQATT, CDR2 SNEGSKA (reference sequence). CDR3 bases: TGCAGTGCTAGGACAGGGGAAGAAAAACTGTTTTTT. Its protein is CSARTGEEKLFF.

This sequence joins TRBV27 and TRBJ1-2; 8 nucleotides align to TRBD1. The CDR3 covers 17 residues. Looked up from germline, CDR1 is MNHEY and CDR2 is SMNVEV (reference sequence). V was clipped by 2 bases and J by 4 bases; unmatched bases: 12. The DNA for the CDR3 is TGTGCCAGCAGTTTAGATCTCGGCCAGGGGGCTGCCTATGGCTACACCTTC. It yields the protein CASSLDLGQGAAYGYTF.

J is TRBJ2-1 and V is TRBV25-1; 9 bases match TRBD1. CDR3 size: 15 residues. Per germline, CDR1 MGHDK and CDR2 SYGVNS. Unmatched junction bases numbered 10, after V lost 5 bases and J lost 8 bases. CDR3 nucleotides: TGTGCCAGCAGTTTTCCGGGACAGGGAATCTATGAGCAGTTCTTC. Its protein product is CASSFPGQGIYEQFF.

This clonotype occurred once. The V and J genes are TRBV6-6 and TRBJ2-7; 8 positions agree with TRBD1. Looked up from germline, CDR1 is MNHNY and CDR2 is SVGAGI (reference sequence). J was trimmed by 5 bases and V by 7 bases; bases with no gene match: 7. This CDR3 is built from 13 residues. The CDR3 sequence is CASTRQGFHEQYF. The CDR3 DNA is TGTGCCAGCACCAGACAGGGGTTCCACGAGCAGTACTTC.

A few counts support this clonotype. The chain couples TRBV7-8 to TRBJ2-7; D unresolved. V was cut by 4 bases and J by 6 bases, with 10 bases left in between. The germline gives CDR1 SGHVS, CDR2 FQNEAQ. This CDR3 region has 12 residues. The CDR3: CASSSWAGEQYF. The CDR3, as DNA: TGTGCCAGCAGCTCCTGGGCCGGCGAGCAGTACTTC.

This chain uses TRBV7-2 with TRBJ2-5, with 12 bases fitting TRBD1. With V trimmed by 5 bases and J by 7 bases, 11 bases remained unmatched. The CDR3 totals 16 residues. The germline gives CDR1 SGHTA, CDR2 FQGNSA. The CDR3 DNA reads as TGTGCCAGCAGCCCGGGGACAGGGGGCGGCGCGTTGACCCAGTACTTC. It yields the protein CASSPGTGGGALTQYF.

J is TRBJ1-1 and V is TRBV24-1; D not resolved. Germline V gene data show CDR1 as KGHDR and CDR2 as SFDVKD. Trimming cost V 9 bases and J 3 bases, with 7 bases left between them. The CDR3 runs 11 residues. This chain's CDR3 is CATRDDTEAFF. As DNA, the CDR3 is TGTGCCACCCGAGACGACACTGAAGCTTTCTTT.

In its sample, this clonotype was seen many times. V and J are TRBV12-3 or TRBV12-4 and TRBJ2-2; D is uncertain. Trimming took 6 bases from V and 3 from J, leaving 14 bases between them. The CDR3 runs 15 residues. DNA for the CDR3: TGTGCCAGCAGACCCTCCCCGGAGCACACCGGGGAGCTGTTTTTT. It encodes CASRPSPEHTGELFF.

The rearrangement joins TRBV24-1 to TRBJ2-7, with TRBD1 matching 7 bases. The germline gives CDR1 KGHDR, CDR2 SFDVKD. J lost 9 bases, V lost 6 bases, and 13 bases had no gene match. The CDR3 is made up of 14 amino acids. Here the CDR3 DNA reads TGTGCCACCAGTTCTCCGACAGGGTTGGGTGGGCAGTACTTC. Its translation is CATSSPTGLGGQYF.

This clonotype was seen only once. The chain has TRBV12-3 or TRBV12-4 and TRBJ2-7, with a tentative D call TRBD2 (5 bases). Trimming removed 6 bases at V and 6 bases at J, with 15 bases between. CDR3 size: 13 residues. The CDR3 reads CASSLLGRGEQYF. The CDR3 nucleotides read TGTGCCAGCAGCCTACTAGGACGAGGCGAGCAGTACTTC.

The chain links TRBV20-1 to TRBJ1-6, with 7 positions matching TRBD1. This CDR3 region has 15 residues. Looked up from germline, CDR1 is DFQATT and CDR2 is SNEGSKA (reference sequence). J gave up 6 bases and V 1 base, and 6 bases lay outside the gene matches. The CDR3 bases are TGCAGTGCTAGAGGGGTGACAGGGATTAATTCACCCCTCCACTTT. Translation gives CSARGVTGINSPLHF.

This clonotype was seen ten or more times. The chain combines TRBV6-1 with TRBJ2-7; a weak D match, TRBD1 (6 bases). The CDR3 is made up of 13 amino acids. Germline V gene data show CDR1 as MNHNS and CDR2 as SASEGT. V shed 8 bases and J shed 1 base, with 12 bases lying between them. CDR3 sequence (DNA): TGTGCCAGCGCACAGGGCTTTTCCTACGAGCAGTACTTC. Its translation is CASAQGFSYEQYF.

The genes are TRBV20-1 and TRBJ2-3, with D possibly matching TRBD2 (5 bases). V was trimmed by 3 bases and J by 1 base, leaving 8 bases between them. Looked up from germline, CDR1 is DFQATT and CDR2 is SNEGSKA (reference sequence). This CDR3 has 13 residues. This chain's CDR3 is CSASPAGTDTQYF. The CDR3 coding sequence is TGCAGTGCTAGTCCAGCGGGCACAGATACGCAGTATTTT.

This clonotype came up many times. The chain joins TRBV12-3 or TRBV12-4 to TRBJ1-1; D is perhaps TRBD1 (5 bases). The CDR3 totals 13 residues. Trimming left V 7 bases short and J 9 bases short, with 18 bases between. DNA of the CDR3: TGTGCCAGCACCTGGACTATGGGGGATAAAGCTTTCTTT. It translates to CASTWTMGDKAFF.